Following are 20 T cell receptor beta chains from one sample sequenced in a study of OX40 agonist ivuxolimab in advanced cancers. Assay: immunoSEQ multiplex PCR; the TCRdb copy retains only in-frame clones and omits some. Here the sample spans over 50,000 clones, approximately 86% being singletons. The specimen was CD4+ or CD8+ T cells sorted from blood, collected in a trial of the OX40 agonist ivuxolimab. These receptors were taken from an adult with an advanced solid tumor such as melanoma, head and neck, liver or kidney cancer.

The chain combines TRBV19 with TRBJ2-7, with 7 bases aligning to TRBD1. The CDR3 contains 13 residues. Germline lookup yields CDR1 LNHDA and CDR2 SQIVND (reference sequence). Unmatched junction bases numbered 4, after V lost 5 bases and J lost 3 bases. This CDR3 reads CASSPRQGYEQYF. The CDR3 nucleotides read TGTGCCAGTAGTCCTAGACAGGGCTACGAGCAGTACTTC.

The rearrangement joins TRBV18 to TRBJ2-2, with D perhaps matching TRBD1 (6 bases). The germline V gene has CDR1 KGHSH and CDR2 LQKENI. Trimming took 5 bases from V and 7 from J, leaving 14 bases between them. This CDR3 region has 14 residues. The CDR3 reads CASSSQQGSGELFF. The CDR3, as DNA: TGTGCCAGCTCATCACAGCAGGGGAGCGGGGAGCTGTTTTTT.

The rearrangement joins TRBV19 to TRBJ1-1; tentatively, D is TRBD1 (5 bases). Trimming removed 8 bases at V and 4 bases at J, with 11 bases between. The CDR3 is 12 amino acids. Looked up from germline, CDR1 is LNHDA and CDR2 is SQIVND (reference sequence). DNA for the CDR3: TGTGCCAGTTCCCGGGGGAGCACTGAAGCTTTCTTT. It specifies CASSRGSTEAFF.

This chain connects TRBV5-1 to TRBJ2-7, with TRBD1 matching over 8 bases. The CDR3 loop spans 14 amino acids. V dropped 5 bases and J dropped 2; count of bases not matched to a gene: 6. Per germline, CDR1 SGHRS and CDR2 YFSETQ. CDR3 nucleotides: TGCGCCAGCAGACCCGGGACAGGAGCCTACGAGCAGTACTTC. Amino acid sequence: CASRPGTGAYEQYF.

V and J are TRBV4-1 and TRBJ2-1; possible D gene TRBD2, 5 bases. The CDR3 has 16 residues. The germline V gene encodes CDR1 MGHRA and CDR2 YSYEKL. Trimming removed 1 base from V and 2 bases from J, with 12 bases in between. The CDR3 coding sequence is TGCGCCAGCAGCCAAGTGCATAGCGACCCCTACAATGAGCAGTTCTTC. Its translation: CASSQVHSDPYNEQFF.

This chain joins TRBV18 and TRBJ1-1; no clear D. V was trimmed by 3 bases and J by 6 bases, leaving 14 bases between them. The V gene's germline CDR1 is KGHSH and CDR2 LQKENI. The CDR3 is made up of 14 amino acids. This CDR3 reads CASSPLDSLPEAFF. DNA of the CDR3: TGTGCCAGCTCACCGCTTGACTCCCTCCCTGAAGCTTTCTTT.

The genes are TRBV5-4 and TRBJ2-1; D may be TRBD2 (6 bases). V lost 1 base and J lost 6, with 8 bases in between. The CDR3 runs to 13 residues. The germline V gene has CDR1 SGHNT and CDR2 YYREEE (reference sequence). The CDR3 DNA follows: TGTGCCAGCAGCTTGATCGGGGGCAATGAGCAGTTCTTC. Translating gives CASSLIGGNEQFF. The full variable domain, with the rest looked up from reference TRBV5-4 and TRBJ2-1, is ETGVTQSPTHLIKTRGQQVTLRCSSQSGHNTVSWYQQALGQGPQFIFQYYREEENGRGNFPPRFSGLQFPNYSSELNVNALELDDSALYLCASSLIGGNEQFFGPGTRLTVL.

The chain recombines TRBV2 with TRBJ2-7, with 7 bases fitting TRBD1. CDR3 length equals 15 residues. Germline V gives CDR1 SNHLY, CDR2 FYNNEI. With V trimmed by 6 bases and J by 0 bases, 8 bases remained unmatched. DNA of the CDR3: TGTGCCAGCAGGCTAGGACAGGACCTCTCCTACGAGCAGTACTTC. Translated: CASRLGQDLSYEQYF.

V and J are TRBV18 and TRBJ2-6; no reliable D call. Trimming took 3 bases from V and 0 from J, leaving 12 bases between them. This CDR3 comprises 17 residues. Germline assignment: CDR1 KGHSH and CDR2 LQKENI. The CDR3 spells CASSPNLANSGANVLTF. The CDR3 nucleotides read TGTGCCAGCTCACCGAATCTCGCCAACTCTGGGGCCAACGTCCTGACTTTC.

This clone is medium-sized within its sample. V is TRBV4-2 and J is TRBJ2-7; 9 bases agree with TRBD2. The CDR3 runs 16 residues. Germline V CDR1 and CDR2: LGHNA, YNFKEQ. V was pared by 0 bases and J by 2 bases, with 5 bases of the junction left unmatched. In nucleotides, the CDR3 is TGTGCCAGCAGCCAAGATGGGCGGGAGGGGGCCTACGAGCAGTACTTC. Translation gives CASSQDGREGAYEQYF.

V is TRBV10-3 and J is TRBJ2-1; 10 positions match TRBD1. V was pared by 6 bases and J by 9 bases, with 11 bases of the junction left unmatched. Germline CDR1 ENHRY, CDR2 SYGVKD. The CDR3 length is 15 residues. The CDR3 coding sequence is TGTGCCATCAGCTCCCCGGGACAGGGGAGTGGTGAGCAGTTCTTC. Its protein product is CAISSPGQGSGEQFF.

The rearrangement joins TRBV10-3 to TRBJ1-5, with D unresolved. The germline gives CDR1 ENHRY, CDR2 SYGVKD. CDR3 length: 12 residues. Trimming took off 10 bases at V and 2 bases at J, with 9 bases between the two ends. The CDR3 spells CATSRGNQPQHF. CDR3 nucleotides: TGTGCCACCTCCCGGGGCAATCAGCCCCAGCATTTT.

The chain's CDR3 is CASSLAAGRWDTQYF. The DNA of the CDR3 is TGTGCCAGCAGCTTGGCCGCCGGGAGGTGGGATACGCAGTATTTT. The chain links TRBV5-4 to TRBJ2-3; 7 bases are a match to TRBD2. This CDR3 has 15 residues. Trimming removed 0 bases from V and 6 bases from J; junction bases left unmatched: 7. Germline values: CDR1 SGHNT, CDR2 YYREEE (reference sequence).

The chain is built from TRBV2 and TRBJ2-5, with D possibly being TRBD2 (5 bases). Germline V gives CDR1 SNHLY, CDR2 FYNNEI. This CDR3 spans 15 amino acids. The V end lost 0 bases, the J end lost 5 bases, and 13 bases lay between the germline ends. The CDR3 DNA follows: TGTGCCAGCAGTGAAGCGGGGTCTAGCTGGGAGACCCAGTACTTC. Residues: CASSEAGSSWETQYF.

This clone has a handful of counts. The V call is TRBV7-2, the J call TRBJ2-7; 8 bases line up with TRBD2. V trimming: 5 bases; J trimming: 12 bases; junction bases outside the gene matches: 12. The CDR3 covers 13 residues. Germline V lookup: CDR1 SGHTA, CDR2 FQGNSA. The CDR3 is CASSASMSGSPYF. CDR3 nucleotide sequence: TGTGCCAGCAGCGCCTCAATGAGCGGGAGCCCGTACTTC.

The J gene is TRBJ1-2, the V gene TRBV5-1; tentatively, D is TRBD1 (5 bases). From germline, CDR1 is SGHRS and CDR2 YFSETQ. V was shortened by 0 bases and J by 5 bases, with 8 bases between the two germline ends. The CDR3 consists of 13 residues. The CDR3 bases are TGCGCCAGCAGCTTGGAACGGGGGTATGGCTACACCTTC. It translates to CASSLERGYGYTF.

The chain carries TRBV27 and TRBJ1-2, with D possibly being TRBD1 (6 bases). V was clipped by 3 bases and J by 1 base, with 12 bases between them. The CDR3 contains 15 residues. Germline-derived CDR1 and CDR2 are MNHEY and SMNVEV (reference sequence). The CDR3 DNA is TGTGCCAGCAGTTTGAGGCAGGGGTTTAACTATGGCTACACCTTC. As protein: CASSLRQGFNYGYTF.

This clone turned up a few times. The rearrangement links TRBV18 to TRBJ2-7; D gene uncertain. This CDR3 has 14 residues. V was trimmed by 3 bases and J by 6 bases, leaving 15 bases between them. Germline V gives CDR1 KGHSH, CDR2 LQKENI. The CDR3 reads CASSPQGPSGEQYF. CDR3 DNA sequence: TGTGCCAGCTCACCCCAAGGACCCTCGGGCGAGCAGTACTTC.

This clone occurred once. This chain links TRBV5-1 with TRBJ2-1, with no clear D. The CDR3 covers 14 residues. The germline gives CDR1 SGHRS, CDR2 YFSETQ. Trimming left V 7 bases short and J 8 bases short, with 19 bases between. CDR3 amino acids: CASRNTAAGDEQFF. The CDR3 DNA follows: TGCGCCAGCCGCAACACGGCGGCTGGGGATGAGCAGTTCTTC. Full variable domain (outside the CDR3, taken from reference TRBV5-1 and TRBJ2-1): KAGVTQTPRYLIKTRGQQVTLSCSPISGHRSVSWYQQTPGQGLQFLFEYFSETQRNKGNFPGRFSGRQFSNSRSEMNVSTLELGDSALYLCASRNTAAGDEQFFGPGTRLTVL.

The CDR3 is CASSLEGLITYEQYF. In DNA, the CDR3 is TGCGCCAGCAGCCTGGAGGGACTGATAACCTACGAGCAGTACTTC. The chain joins TRBV5-1 to TRBJ2-7; maybe TRBD2 (6 bases). This CDR3 spans 15 amino acids. CDR1 SGHRS and CDR2 YFSETQ come from the germline V gene. V lost 4 bases and J lost 2, with 16 bases in between. The complete variable domain, with remaining parts taken from reference TRBV5-1 and TRBJ2-7, reads KAGVTQTPRYLIKTRGQQVTLSCSPISGHRSVSWYQQTPGQGLQFLFEYFSETQRNKGNFPGRFSGRQFSNSRSEMNVSTLELGDSALYLCASSLEGLITYEQYFGPGTRLTVT.